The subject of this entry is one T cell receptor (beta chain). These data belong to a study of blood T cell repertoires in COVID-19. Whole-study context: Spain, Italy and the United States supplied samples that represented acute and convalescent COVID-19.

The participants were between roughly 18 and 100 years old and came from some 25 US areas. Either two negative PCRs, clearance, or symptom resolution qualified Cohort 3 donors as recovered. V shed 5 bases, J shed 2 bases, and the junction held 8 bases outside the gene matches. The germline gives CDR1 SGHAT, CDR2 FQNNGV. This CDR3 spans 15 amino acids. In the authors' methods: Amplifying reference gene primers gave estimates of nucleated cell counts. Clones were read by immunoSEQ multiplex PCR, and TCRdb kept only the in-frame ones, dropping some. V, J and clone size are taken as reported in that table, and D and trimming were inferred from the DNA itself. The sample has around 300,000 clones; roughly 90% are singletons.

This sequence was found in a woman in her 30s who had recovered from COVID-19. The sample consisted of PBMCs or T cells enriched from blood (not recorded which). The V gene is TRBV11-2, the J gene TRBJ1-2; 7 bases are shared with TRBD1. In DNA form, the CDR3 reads TGTGCCAGCAGCCACAGGGGTGCGGACAACTATGGCTACACCTTC. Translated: CASSHRGADNYGYTF.